The T cell receptor (beta chain) under discussion was sequenced for a study of cytomegalovirus exposure and HLA in healthy donors. Study outcomes and limitations: Later on, an analysis tied over 15,000 TCR beta sequences to HLA alleles at 0.05 false discovery rate. A prior analysis recorded that most TCR beta V segments were productive about 90% or about 30% of the time. Cytomegalovirus association was listed for approximately 150 TCR beta chains. A few chains linked to CMV were shown in vitro to be specific for CMV antigens.

V lost 5 bases, J lost 8 bases, and 10 bases lay in between. The germline V gene encodes CDR1 LNHDA and CDR2 SQIVND (reference sequence). This CDR3 has 12 amino acids. The PCR had 60 Vbeta and 13 Jbeta primers. Repertoires were generated with immunoSEQ multiplex PCR, while TCRdb's copy carries only in-frame clones and drops some. This table has about 240,000 clones, around 81% appearing once. Only one count was recorded for this clone. Antigen specificity is unknown. The sample taken for sequencing was PBMCs. The rearrangement uses TRBV19 and TRBJ2-1, with D maybe TRBD1 (5 bases). The source is an older woman in good health and CMV-seropositive. The CDR3 here is CASSPQVDEQFF. DNA for the CDR3: TGTGCCAGTAGTCCACAGGTCGATGAGCAGTTCTTC.